The following is a T cell receptor beta chain sequence with its context. TCRdb keeps only in-frame clones here, not all; method: immunoSEQ multiplex PCR. The data show fewer than 75,000 clones, roughly nine tenths seen once. Peripheral blood came from all dose cohorts at three timepoints. Germline lookup yields CDR1 MNHNS and CDR2 SASEGT. The CDR3 is made up of 12 amino acids. Trimming removed 8 bases from V and 3 bases from J, with 9 bases in between. This sample is part of a study of OX40 agonist ivuxolimab in advanced cancers. Overall study context: Across the patients, intravenous ivuxolimab was delivered every 2 weeks at 0.01 to 10 mg/kg. Eligibility rules accepted prior anti-PD-1, anti-PD-L1 or anti-CTLA-4 therapy, and 35% to 40% had some.

The sequence was obtained from an adult with an advanced solid tumor such as melanoma, head and neck, liver or kidney cancer. The sequencing here drew on CD4+ or CD8+ T cells sorted from blood, taken in a trial of the OX40 agonist ivuxolimab. The chain uses TRBV6-1 and TRBJ2-3, with TRBD1 as a possible D gene (5 bases). The CDR3 DNA sequence: TGTGCCAGCTCACAGGCTACAGATACGCAGTATTTT. This codes for CASSQATDTQYF.